The 17 T cell receptor beta chains listed next were all sequenced from one sample in a study of T cells in Graves' hyperthyroidism and ophthalmopathy. The source material, RNA transcripts, was used to amplify TCR beta CDR3 regions. The TCR CDR3 was amplified in a first-round RT-PCR using the HTBI primer set. TCRdb re-analysed the multiplex PCR reads in MiXCR, keeping a single row per CDR3 protein. The sample yields approximately 30,000 distinct CDR3 sequences, roughly half seen once. Material for sequencing was blood. The receptors here all came from a woman between 40 and 50 years old with Graves' ophthalmopathy.

Concerning this clonotype: The junction departs from the called germline gene at one end, perhaps through a read error. The CDR3 DNA sequence: TGTGCCAGCAGTTACTCGAGGTTTACTAGCTTT. Its protein is CASSYSRFTSF. The chain joins TRBV6-5 to TRBJ1-6; D gene uncertain. Germline-derived CDR1 and CDR2 are MNHEY and SVGAGI. The CDR3 has 11 residues.

The chain carries TRBV5-1 and TRBJ2-7; D is unresolved. Germline V lookup: CDR1 SGHRS, CDR2 YFSETQ. The CDR3 covers 12 residues. V was pared by 2 bases and J by 5 bases, with 8 bases between. Here the CDR3 reads CASSFMGHEQYF. In nucleotides, the CDR3 is TGCGCCAGCAGCTTTATGGGTCACGAGCAGTACTTC.

The chain is built from TRBV29-1 and TRBJ2-7, with D hard to call. The CDR3 contains 10 residues. Germline assignment: CDR1 SQVTM and CDR2 ANQGSEA. Between the trimmed V and J ends, which lost 7 bases and 4 bases, there was a span of 8 bases. The CDR3 bases are TGCAGCGGGGGAACTTACGAGCAGTACTTC. Protein sequence: CSGGTYEQYF.

Many counts were recorded for this clonotype. The CDR3 DNA sequence: TGTGCCAGCAGTCCGACAGGGGAGAACACTGAAGCTTTCTTT. Translating it yields CASSPTGENTEAFF. The chain has TRBV12-3 or TRBV12-4 and TRBJ1-1; 8 bases align to TRBD1. The CDR3 is 14 residues long. The trim removed 5 bases at V and 1 base at J, leaving 3 bases unmatched.

Many counts were recorded for this clonotype. The chain recombines TRBV20-1 with TRBJ2-1; 11 bases are a match to TRBD2. Trimming cost V 4 bases and J 6 bases; bases outside gene matches: 14. Germline lookup yields CDR1 DFQATT and CDR2 SNEGSKA (reference sequence). The CDR3 consists of 17 residues. CDR3 protein: CSAITGSRLAGGNEQFF. The DNA for the CDR3 is TGCAGTGCTATTACGGGGTCGCGGCTAGCGGGGGGCAATGAGCAGTTCTTC.

The gene calls are TRBV7-4 and TRBJ2-1, with TRBD1 as a possible D gene (6 bases). The CDR3 is 12 residues long. The V end was cut by 1 base, the J end by 9 bases, with 7 bases between. The V gene's germline CDR1 is SGHVT and CDR2 SQSDAQ. The CDR3 spells CASSLEGVEQFF. The CDR3 DNA reads as TGTGCCAGCAGCTTAGAGGGGGTTGAGCAGTTCTTC. Full variable domain (rest looked up from reference TRBV7-4 and TRBJ2-1): GAGVSQSPRYKVAKRGRDVALRCDSISGHVTLYWYRQTLGQGSEVLTYSQSDAQRDKSGRPSGRFSAERPERSVSTLKIQRTEQGDSAVYLCASSLEGVEQFFGPGTRLTVL.

This clonotype has ten or more counts. This rearrangement joins TRBV7-3 to TRBJ2-2, with D uncertain. V shed 4 bases and J shed 1 base, with 4 bases lying between them. This CDR3 has 13 amino acids. The germline V gene has CDR1 SGHTA and CDR2 FQGTGA. The CDR3 sequence: CASSSGNTGELFF. The CDR3 DNA follows: TGTGCCAGCAGCTCAGGGAACACCGGGGAGCTGTTTTTT.

The chain recombines TRBV15 with TRBJ2-5; D possibly corresponds to TRBD2 (6 bases). This CDR3 is built from 14 residues. V was clipped by 5 bases and J by 5 bases, with 15 bases between them. Germline CDR1 LNHNV, CDR2 YYDKDF (reference sequence). The CDR3 sequence: CATSSRDSGETQYF. The DNA of the CDR3 is TGTGCCACCAGCTCCCGGGACTCTGGGGAGACCCAGTACTTC. The full variable domain, with the rest looked up from reference TRBV15 and TRBJ2-5, is DAMVIQNPRYQVTQFGKPVTLSCSQTLNHNVMYWYQQKSSQAPKLLFHYYDKDFNNEADTPDNFQSRRPNTSFCFLDIRSPGLGDTAMYLCATSSRDSGETQYFGPGTRLLVL.

In its sample, this clonotype was seen a few times. The chain joins TRBV30 to TRBJ2-3, with 8 bases aligning to TRBD1. Germline V gene sequence: CDR1 GTSNPN, CDR2 SVGIG (reference sequence). The CDR3 totals 12 residues. With V trimmed by 4 bases and J by 4 bases, 1 base remained unmatched. CDR3 sequence (DNA): TGTGCCTGGACACAGGGGGCAGATACGCAGTATTTT. Translating gives CAWTQGADTQYF.

As concerns this clonotype: No conserved phenylalanine or tryptophan ends this CDR3, so it is likely a read error. The rearrangement uses TRBV6-6 and TRBJ2-4, with 7 bases aligning to TRBD2. CDR1 is MNHNY, CDR2 SVGAGI, per germline (reference sequence). This CDR3 is 15 amino acids long. V shed 2 bases and J 2 bases; nucleotides not matched to a gene: 3. The CDR3 DNA sequence: TGTGCCAGCAGTTACGCGACTAGCCCCAAAAACATTCAGTACTGC. Its protein is CASSYATSPKNIQYC.

Concerning this clonotype: One base away lies a much larger clone, so this may be a sequencing read error. The chain employs TRBV27 and TRBJ1-2; D remains ambiguous. Trimming took 6 bases from V and 1 from J, leaving 9 bases between them. Germline lookup yields CDR1 MNHEY and CDR2 SMNVEV (reference sequence). This CDR3 comprises 13 residues. CDR3 region: CASSSKGNYGYTF. In DNA, the CDR3 is TGTGCCAGCAGCTCGAAGGGTAACTATGGCTACACCTTC.

The genes are TRBV12-3 or TRBV12-4 and TRBJ1-1, with TRBD1 matching over 9 bases. V lost 5 bases to trimming and J lost 6 bases; unmatched junction nucleotides: 10. CDR3 length equals 15 residues. The CDR3 bases are TGTGCCAGCAGTGGCCCGGGACAGGGTAACGCTGAAGCTTTCTTT. This gives the protein CASSGPGQGNAEAFF.

This clonotype occurred many times. A much larger clone is a single base away; this may be a read error. This chain uses TRBV28 with TRBJ2-5, with 12 bases fitting TRBD2. Germline assignment: CDR1 MDHEN and CDR2 SYDVKM. J was trimmed by 4 bases and V by 4 bases; bases with no gene match: 7. There are 16 residues in the CDR3. The CDR3 loop is CASSSSGRGPPETQYF. The CDR3 DNA is TGTGCCAGCAGTTCTAGCGGGAGGGGCCCTCCAGAGACCCAGTACTTC.

This chain links TRBV12-3 or TRBV12-4 with TRBJ2-5; 10 nucleotides agree with TRBD1. The CDR3 sequence is 15 residues long. V lost 6 bases, J lost 5 bases, and 9 bases stayed unmatched. Written as DNA, the CDR3 is TGTGCCAGCAGGAGGGGACAGGGGAGCTTTGAGACCCAGTACTTC. It yields the protein CASRRGQGSFETQYF.

This clonotype was counted at least ten times. V gene TRBV19 combines with J gene TRBJ2-1; tentative D call: TRBD1 (5 bases). Trimming took off 5 bases at V and 0 bases at J, with 11 bases between the two ends. CDR3 length equals 15 residues. Germline loops: CDR1 LNHDA, CDR2 SQIVND (reference sequence). The CDR3 DNA is TGTGCCAGTAGTGAGACAGCCAACTCCTACAATGAGCAGTTCTTC. The encoded protein is CASSETANSYNEQFF.

The chain is built from TRBV9 and TRBJ2-1; 8 positions agree with TRBD2. The CDR3 length is 15 residues. J gave up 9 bases and V 0 bases, and 8 bases lay outside the gene matches. Per germline, CDR1 SGDLS and CDR2 YYNGEE. The CDR3 is CASSVAHGGAGEQFF. Here the CDR3 DNA reads TGTGCCAGCAGCGTAGCTCACGGGGGGGCGGGTGAGCAGTTCTTC.

This clonotype was counted many times. This may arise from a read error, as a much more abundant clone is one base away. This chain links TRBV20-1 with TRBJ2-7, with 8 bases lining up with TRBD2. This CDR3 comprises 14 residues. Germline V CDR1 and CDR2: DFQATT, SNEGSKA (reference sequence). The CDR3 loop reads CRPSRRGDAYEQYF. In DNA, the CDR3 is TGCAGACCGTCCCGGCGGGGGGATGCCTACGAGCAGTACTTC.